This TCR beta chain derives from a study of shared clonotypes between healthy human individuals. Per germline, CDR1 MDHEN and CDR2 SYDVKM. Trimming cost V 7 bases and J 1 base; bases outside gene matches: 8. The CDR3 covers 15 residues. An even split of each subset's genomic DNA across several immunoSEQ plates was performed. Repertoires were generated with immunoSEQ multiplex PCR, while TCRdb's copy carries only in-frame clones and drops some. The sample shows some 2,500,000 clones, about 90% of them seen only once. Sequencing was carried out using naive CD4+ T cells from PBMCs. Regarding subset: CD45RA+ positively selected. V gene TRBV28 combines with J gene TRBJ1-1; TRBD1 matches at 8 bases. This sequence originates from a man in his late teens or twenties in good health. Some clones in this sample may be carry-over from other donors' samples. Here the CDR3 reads CASIRHGQGNTEAFF. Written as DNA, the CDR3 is TGTGCCAGCATCCGACACGGACAGGGGAACACTGAAGCTTTCTTT. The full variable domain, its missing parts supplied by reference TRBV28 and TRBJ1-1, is DVKVTQSSRYLVKRTGEKVFLECVQDMDHENMFWYRQDPGLGLRLIYFSYDVKMKEKGDIPEGYSVSREKKERFSLILESASTNQTSMYLCASIRHGQGNTEAFFGQGTRLTVV.